The following is a T cell receptor beta chain sequence with its context. TCRdb re-analysed the RT-PCR reads in MiXCR, keeping a single row per CDR3 protein. The sample yields more than 600,000 distinct CDR3 sequences, 13% to 15% seen once. The sample consisted of memory CD4+ T cells from blood. The origin of this receptor is a female donor in good health, serving as a healthy control.

This CDR3 is CASSLRLAGVDEQFF. The DNA of the CDR3 is TGCGCCAGCAGCTTGAGGCTAGCGGGAGTGGATGAGCAGTTCTTC. The chain has TRBV5-1 and TRBJ2-1; 10 bases align to TRBD2. The germline V gene encodes CDR1 SGHRS and CDR2 YFSETQ. CDR3 length: 15 amino acids. V was clipped by 1 base and J by 8 bases; unmatched bases: 6.